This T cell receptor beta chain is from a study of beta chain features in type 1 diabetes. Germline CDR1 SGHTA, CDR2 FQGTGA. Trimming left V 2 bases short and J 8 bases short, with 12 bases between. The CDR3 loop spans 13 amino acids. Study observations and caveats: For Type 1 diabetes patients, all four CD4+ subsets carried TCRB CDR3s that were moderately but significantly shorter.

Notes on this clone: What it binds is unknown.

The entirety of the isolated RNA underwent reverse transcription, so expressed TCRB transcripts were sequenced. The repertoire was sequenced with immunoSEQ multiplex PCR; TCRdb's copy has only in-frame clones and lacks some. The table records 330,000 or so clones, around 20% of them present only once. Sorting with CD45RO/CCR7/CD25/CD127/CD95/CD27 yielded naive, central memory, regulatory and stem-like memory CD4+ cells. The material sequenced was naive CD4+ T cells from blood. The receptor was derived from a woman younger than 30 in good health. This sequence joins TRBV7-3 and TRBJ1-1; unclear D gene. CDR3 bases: TGTGCCAGCAGCTTACAGCCTGAGGGCGAAGCTTTCTTT. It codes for CASSLQPEGEAFF. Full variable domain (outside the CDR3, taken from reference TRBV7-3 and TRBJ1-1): GAGVSQTPSNKVTEKGKYVELRCDPISGHTALYWYRQSLGQGPEFLIYFQGTGAADDSGLPNDRFFAVRPEGSVSTLKIQRTERGDSAVYLCASSLQPEGEAFFGQGTRLTVV.